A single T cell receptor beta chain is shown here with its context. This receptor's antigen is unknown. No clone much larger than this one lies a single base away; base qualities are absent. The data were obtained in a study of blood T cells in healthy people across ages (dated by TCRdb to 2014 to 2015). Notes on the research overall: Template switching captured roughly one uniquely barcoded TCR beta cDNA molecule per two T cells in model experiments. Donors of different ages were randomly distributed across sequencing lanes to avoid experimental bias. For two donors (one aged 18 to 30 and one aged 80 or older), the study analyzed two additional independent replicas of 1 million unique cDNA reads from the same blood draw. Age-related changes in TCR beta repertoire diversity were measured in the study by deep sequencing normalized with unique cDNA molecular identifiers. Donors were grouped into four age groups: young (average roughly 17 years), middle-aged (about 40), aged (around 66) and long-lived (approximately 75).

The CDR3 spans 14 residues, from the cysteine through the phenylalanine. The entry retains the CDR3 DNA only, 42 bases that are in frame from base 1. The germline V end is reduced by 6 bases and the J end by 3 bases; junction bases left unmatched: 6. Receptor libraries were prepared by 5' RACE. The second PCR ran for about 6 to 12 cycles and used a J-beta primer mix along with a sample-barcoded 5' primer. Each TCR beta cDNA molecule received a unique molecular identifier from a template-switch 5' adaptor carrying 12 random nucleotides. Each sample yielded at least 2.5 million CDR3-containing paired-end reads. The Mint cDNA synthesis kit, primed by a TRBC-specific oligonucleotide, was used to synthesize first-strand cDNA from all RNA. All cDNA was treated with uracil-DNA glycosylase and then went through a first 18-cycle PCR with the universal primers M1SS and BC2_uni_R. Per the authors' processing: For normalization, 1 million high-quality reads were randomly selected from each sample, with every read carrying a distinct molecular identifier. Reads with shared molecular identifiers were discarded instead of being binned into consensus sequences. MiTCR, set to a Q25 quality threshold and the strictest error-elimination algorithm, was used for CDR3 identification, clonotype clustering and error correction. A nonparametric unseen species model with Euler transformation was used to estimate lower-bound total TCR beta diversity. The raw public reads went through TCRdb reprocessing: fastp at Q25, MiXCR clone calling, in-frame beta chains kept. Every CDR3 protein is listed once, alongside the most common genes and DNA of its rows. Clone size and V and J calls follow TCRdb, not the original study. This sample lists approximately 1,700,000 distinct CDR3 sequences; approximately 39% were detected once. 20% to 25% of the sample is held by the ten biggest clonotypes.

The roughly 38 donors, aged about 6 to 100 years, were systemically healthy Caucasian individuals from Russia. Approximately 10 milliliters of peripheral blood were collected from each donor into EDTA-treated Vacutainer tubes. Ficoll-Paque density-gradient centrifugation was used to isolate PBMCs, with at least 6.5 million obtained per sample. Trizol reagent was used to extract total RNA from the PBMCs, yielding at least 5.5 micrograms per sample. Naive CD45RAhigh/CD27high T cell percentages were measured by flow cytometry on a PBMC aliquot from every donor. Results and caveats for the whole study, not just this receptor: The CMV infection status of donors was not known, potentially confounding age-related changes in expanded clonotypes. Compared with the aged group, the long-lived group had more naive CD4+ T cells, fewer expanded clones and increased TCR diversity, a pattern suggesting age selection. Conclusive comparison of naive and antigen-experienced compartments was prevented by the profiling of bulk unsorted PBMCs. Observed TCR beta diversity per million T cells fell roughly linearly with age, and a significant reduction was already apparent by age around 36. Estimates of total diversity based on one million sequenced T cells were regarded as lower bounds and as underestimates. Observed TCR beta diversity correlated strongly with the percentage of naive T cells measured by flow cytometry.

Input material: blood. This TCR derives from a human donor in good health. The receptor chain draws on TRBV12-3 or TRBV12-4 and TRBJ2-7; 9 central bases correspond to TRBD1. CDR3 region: CASRGTGPDYEQYF. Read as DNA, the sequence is TGTGCCAGCAGGGGGACAGGGCCTGACTACGAGCAGTACTTC.